The source of this T cell receptor beta chain is a study of identical twins. A universal primer site came from template switching; cDNA carried unique molecular identifiers. MiXCR was run by TCRdb on the 5' RACE reads, yielding one entry per CDR3 protein. The table records a few hundred thousand distinct CDR3 sequences, less than 20% of them present only once. General study results and limits: Among out-of-frame alpha sequences shared by twins, low generation probability occurred in excess. The presence of invariant MAIT and iNKT cells could partly confound analyses of zero-insertion sequences.

The CDR3 is made up of 12 amino acids. Germline assignment: CDR1 LNHNV and CDR2 YYDKDF (reference sequence). As concerns this clonotype: Its antigen is unidentified. This could be a read error, since a much larger clone is one nucleotide away.

The chain joins TRBV15 to TRBJ1-5; D is possibly TRBD1 (5 bases). Sequencing was done on a sample of naive T cells sorted from blood. The receptor comes from a man aged 45-65 years in good health. The CDR3 sequence: CSTSRADQPQHF. The CDR3, as DNA: TGTTCCACCAGCAGGGCCGATCAGCCCCAGCATTTT.